This record covers a single T cell receptor (beta chain). Sequenced by immunoSEQ multiplex PCR; TCRdb stores in-frame clones only, minus some. The sample has about 30,000 clones, more than 75% seen once. The record originates from a study of blood T cell repertoires in COVID-19. In the study overall: From T cells, B-cell-depleted T cells, or PBMCs came the material, which was cDNA or gDNA.

Germline V gene sequence: CDR1 GTSNPN, CDR2 SVGIG (reference sequence). The CDR3 is made up of 15 amino acids. Trimming left V 1 base short and J 4 bases short, with 16 bases between. This clonotype was obtained from an elderly man with acute or convalescent COVID-19. This chain joins TRBV30 and TRBJ1-2; the D gene is possibly TRBD1 (6 bases). Sequenced input: peripheral blood. CDR3 in amino acids: CAWSESSPGAYGYTF. CDR3 DNA: TGTGCCTGGAGTGAATCATCACCAGGGGCCTATGGCTACACCTTC.